This entry features one TCR beta chain sequence. The data were taken from a study of blood T cell repertoires in COVID-19. Study as a whole: Material from acute and convalescent COVID-19 was sourced from the United States, Italy and Spain. Nucleic acid was either cDNA or gDNA, and it came from T cells, B-cell-depleted T cells, or PBMCs.

This CDR3 comprises 13 residues. Germline-derived CDR1 and CDR2 are SNHLY and FYNNEI. The ends were cut back, 5 bases at V and 2 bases at J, with 10 bases in the middle. In the study's own analysis: Amplification from reference gene primers served as the basis for estimated nucleated cell counts. TCRdb's copy holds only in-frame clones and misses some; the assay was immunoSEQ multiplex PCR. For V, J and clone size, that table is used; D and trimming come from the DNA. The sample includes some 190,000 clones, about 88% of them seen just once. The source material was peripheral blood. The TCR was taken from a woman between 40 and 50 years old who had recovered from COVID-19. The V and J genes are TRBV2 and TRBJ2-7; no reliable D call. DNA for the CDR3: TGTGCCAGCAGTCCTACGTATGCCTACGAGCAGTACTTC. This encodes CASSPTYAYEQYF. The variable domain in full, completed from reference TRBV2 and TRBJ2-7, reads EPEVTQTPSHQVTQMGQEVILRCVPISNHLYFYWYRQILGQKVEFLVSFYNNEISEKSEIFDDQFSVERPDGSNFTLKIRSTKLEDSAMYFCASSPTYAYEQYFGPGTRLTVT.